Listed below are T cell receptor beta chains from one sample, sequenced in a study of Ad26.COV2.S vaccination and SARS-CoV-2 variants. The method was immunoSEQ multiplex PCR; TCRdb's version includes in-frame clones alone and lacks a portion of them. The sample includes about 330,000 clones, roughly 90% of them seen just once. The material was peripheral blood, obtained in a trial of Ad26.COV2.S vaccine versus placebo. These receptors were collected from a person aged 18 to 65 who received the Ad26.COV2.S COVID-19 vaccine or a placebo. CDR3s leave out the opening cysteine and the closing phenylalanine or tryptophan. Size is stated for part of the rows, as once, few or many counts, or as a class when the clone is expanded.

CDR3 protein,J gene,clone size,V gene
ASSSRTGRNSPLH,TRBJ1-6,NA,TRBV7-9
ASSQDAGADTEAF,TRBJ1-1,NA,TRBV4-3
ASSVGTGWSTDTQY,TRBJ2-3,NA,TRBV7-3
ASSPHGEGVEKLF,TRBJ1-4,NA,TRBV4-1
ASSQDHTGNRENTIY,TRBJ1-3,few,TRBV3-1/TRBV3-2
ASRITRTANTEAF,TRBJ1-1,NA,TRBV25-1
ASGSGIGQGLDTEAF,TRBJ1-1,NA,TRBV12-5
ASSLGPTDTQY,TRBJ2-3,NA,TRBV9
ASSQEIRGGSYEKLF,TRBJ1-4,NA,TRBV4-3
ASSPEGSGYGYT,TRBJ1-2,NA,TRBV18
ASRAGTGTRWNQPQH,TRBJ1-5,once,TRBV27
AIRGVQTVTRTEAF,TRBJ1-1,NA,TRBV10-3
ASSRQGGLMNTEAF,TRBJ1-1,NA,TRBV14
ASSEASYSPVTDTQY,TRBJ2-3,once,TRBV25-1
ASSWGTGMGGELF,TRBJ2-2,NA,TRBV7-2
ASSFDRGAEAF,TRBJ1-1,NA,TRBV6-2/TRBV6-3
ASSQDGTFSNQPQH,TRBJ1-5,NA,TRBV6-2/TRBV6-3
ASSITDSGNTIY,TRBJ1-3,NA,TRBV19